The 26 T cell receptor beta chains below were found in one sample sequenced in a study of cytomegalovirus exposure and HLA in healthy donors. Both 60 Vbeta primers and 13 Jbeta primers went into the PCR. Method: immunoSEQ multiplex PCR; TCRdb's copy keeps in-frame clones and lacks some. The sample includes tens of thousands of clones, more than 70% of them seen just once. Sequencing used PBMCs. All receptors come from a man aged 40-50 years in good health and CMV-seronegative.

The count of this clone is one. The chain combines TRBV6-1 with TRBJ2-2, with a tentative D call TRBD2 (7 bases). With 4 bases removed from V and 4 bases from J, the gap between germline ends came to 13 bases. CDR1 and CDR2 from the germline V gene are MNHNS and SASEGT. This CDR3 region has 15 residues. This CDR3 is CASSARRGATGELFF. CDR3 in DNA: TGTGCCAGCAGTGCACGCCGGGGGGCCACCGGGGAGCTGTTTTTT.

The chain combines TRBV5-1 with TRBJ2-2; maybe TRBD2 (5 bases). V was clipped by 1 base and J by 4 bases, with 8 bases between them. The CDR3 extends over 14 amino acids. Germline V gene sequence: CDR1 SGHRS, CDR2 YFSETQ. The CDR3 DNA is TGCGCCAGCAGCTTGAAAGGGAGCACCGGGGAGCTGTTTTTT. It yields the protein CASSLKGSTGELFF. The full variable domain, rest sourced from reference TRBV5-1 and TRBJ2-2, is KAGVTQTPRYLIKTRGQQVTLSCSPISGHRSVSWYQQTPGQGLQFLFEYFSETQRNKGNFPGRFSGRQFSNSRSEMNVSTLELGDSALYLCASSLKGSTGELFFGEGSRLTVL.

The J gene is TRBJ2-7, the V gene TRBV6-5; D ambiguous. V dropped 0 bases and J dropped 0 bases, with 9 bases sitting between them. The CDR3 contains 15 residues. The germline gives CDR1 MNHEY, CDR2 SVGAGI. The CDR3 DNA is TGTGCCAGCAGTTACTCACGTAAGAGCTCCTACGAGCAGTACTTC. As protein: CASSYSRKSSYEQYF.

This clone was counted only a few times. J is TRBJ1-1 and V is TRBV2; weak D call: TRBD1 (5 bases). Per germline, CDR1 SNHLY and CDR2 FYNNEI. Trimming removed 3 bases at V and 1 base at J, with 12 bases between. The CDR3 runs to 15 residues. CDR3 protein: CASSEGGPQNTEAFF. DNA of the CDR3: TGTGCCAGCAGTGAGGGGGGACCCCAGAACACTGAAGCTTTCTTT.

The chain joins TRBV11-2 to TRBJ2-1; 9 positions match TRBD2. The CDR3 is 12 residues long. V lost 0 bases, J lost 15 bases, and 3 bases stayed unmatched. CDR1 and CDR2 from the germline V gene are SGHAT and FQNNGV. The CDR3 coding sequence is TGTGCCAGCAGCTTAGATAGCGGGAGAGGGTTCTTC. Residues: CASSLDSGRGFF.

The CDR3: CASSLIQGFSYEQYF. The DNA for the CDR3 is TGTGCCAGCAGCTTGATACAGGGGTTCTCATACGAGCAGTACTTC. This chain links TRBV7-9 with TRBJ2-7; 7 nucleotides line up with TRBD1. Germline CDR1 and CDR2: SEHNR and FQNEAQ (reference sequence). The CDR3 length is 15 residues. V lost 3 bases to trimming and J lost 4 bases; unmatched junction nucleotides: 9.

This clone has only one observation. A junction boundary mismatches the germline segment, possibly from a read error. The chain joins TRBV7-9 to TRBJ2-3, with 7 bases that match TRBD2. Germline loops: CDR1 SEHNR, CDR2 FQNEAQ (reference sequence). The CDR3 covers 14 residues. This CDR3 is CSSSPGEAGRTQYF. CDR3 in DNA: TGTTCCAGCAGCCCTGGAGAAGCGGGGCGTACGCAGTATTTT. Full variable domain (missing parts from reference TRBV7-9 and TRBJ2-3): DTGVSQNPRHKITKRGQNVTFRCDPISEHNRLYWYRQTLGQGPEFLTYFQNEAQLEKSRLLSDRFSAERPKGSFSTLEIQRTEQGDSAMYLCSSSPGEAGRTQYFGPGTRLTVL.

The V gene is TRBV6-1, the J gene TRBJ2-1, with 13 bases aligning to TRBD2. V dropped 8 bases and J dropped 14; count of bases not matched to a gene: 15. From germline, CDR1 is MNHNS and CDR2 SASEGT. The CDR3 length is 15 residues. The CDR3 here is CASRIMRTSGGPEFF. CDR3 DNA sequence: TGTGCCAGCCGGATAATGAGGACTAGCGGGGGACCGGAGTTCTTC.

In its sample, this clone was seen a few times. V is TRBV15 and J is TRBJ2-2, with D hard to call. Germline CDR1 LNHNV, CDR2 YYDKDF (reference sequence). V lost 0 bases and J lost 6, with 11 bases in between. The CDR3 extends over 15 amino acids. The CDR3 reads CATSRDRVGAGELFF. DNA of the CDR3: TGTGCCACCAGCAGAGACCGGGTAGGAGCCGGGGAGCTGTTTTTT.

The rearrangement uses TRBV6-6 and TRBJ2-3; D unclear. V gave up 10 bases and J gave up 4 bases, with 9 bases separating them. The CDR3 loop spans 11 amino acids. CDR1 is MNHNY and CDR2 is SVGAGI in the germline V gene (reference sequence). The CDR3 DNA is TGTGCCACCGCACGGGCAGATACGCAGTATTTT. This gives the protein CATARADTQYF.

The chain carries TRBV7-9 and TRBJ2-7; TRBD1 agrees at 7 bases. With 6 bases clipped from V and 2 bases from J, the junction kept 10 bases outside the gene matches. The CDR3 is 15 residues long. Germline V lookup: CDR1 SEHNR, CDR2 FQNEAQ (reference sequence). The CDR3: CASSSYRGAPYEQYF. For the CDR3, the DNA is TGTGCCAGCAGTTCATACAGGGGAGCCCCCTACGAGCAGTACTTC.

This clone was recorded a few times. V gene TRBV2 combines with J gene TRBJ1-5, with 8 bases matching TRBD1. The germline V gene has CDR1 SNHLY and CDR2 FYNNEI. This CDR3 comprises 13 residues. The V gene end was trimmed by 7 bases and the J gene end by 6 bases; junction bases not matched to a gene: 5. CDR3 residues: CASNDRGSQPQHF. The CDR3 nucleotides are TGTGCCAGCAACGACAGGGGCAGTCAGCCCCAGCATTTT.

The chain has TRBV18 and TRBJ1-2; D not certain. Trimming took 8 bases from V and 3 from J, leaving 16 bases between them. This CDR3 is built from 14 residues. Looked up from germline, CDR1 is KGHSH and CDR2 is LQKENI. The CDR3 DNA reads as TGTGCCAGCACCACCGGGCGGGGAGACTATGGCTACACCTTC. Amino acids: CASTTGRGDYGYTF.

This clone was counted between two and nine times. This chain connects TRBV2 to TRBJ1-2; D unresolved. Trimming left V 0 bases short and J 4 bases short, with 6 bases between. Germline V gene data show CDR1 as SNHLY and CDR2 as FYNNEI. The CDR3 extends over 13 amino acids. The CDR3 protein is CASSEAALYGYTF. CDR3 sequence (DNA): TGTGCCAGCAGTGAAGCGGCCCTCTATGGCTACACCTTC. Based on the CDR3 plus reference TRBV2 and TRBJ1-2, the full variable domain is EPEVTQTPSHQVTQMGQEVILRCVPISNHLYFYWYRQILGQKVEFLVSFYNNEISEKSEIFDDQFSVERPDGSNFTLKIRSTKLEDSAMYFCASSEAALYGYTFGSGTRLTVV.

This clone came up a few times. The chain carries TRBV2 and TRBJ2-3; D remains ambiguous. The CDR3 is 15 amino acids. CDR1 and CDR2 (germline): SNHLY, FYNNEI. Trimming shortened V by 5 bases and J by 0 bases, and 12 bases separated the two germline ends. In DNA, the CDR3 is TGTGCCAGCAGTTACTACGCGGCTAGCACAGATACGCAGTATTTT. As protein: CASSYYAASTDTQYF.

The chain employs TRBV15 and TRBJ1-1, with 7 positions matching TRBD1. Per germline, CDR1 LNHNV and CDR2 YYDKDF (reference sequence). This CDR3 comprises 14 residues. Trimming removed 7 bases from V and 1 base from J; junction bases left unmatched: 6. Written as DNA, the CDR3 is TGTGCCACCAACCCGACAGGGCCGAACACTGAAGCTTTCTTT. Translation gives CATNPTGPNTEAFF.

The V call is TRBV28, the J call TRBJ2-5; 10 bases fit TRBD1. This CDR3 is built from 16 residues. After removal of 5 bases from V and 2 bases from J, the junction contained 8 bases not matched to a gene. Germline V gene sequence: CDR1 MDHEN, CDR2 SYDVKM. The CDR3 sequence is CASSLSGTGVQETQYF. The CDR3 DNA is TGTGCCAGCAGTCTGTCCGGGACAGGGGTGCAAGAGACCCAGTACTTC.

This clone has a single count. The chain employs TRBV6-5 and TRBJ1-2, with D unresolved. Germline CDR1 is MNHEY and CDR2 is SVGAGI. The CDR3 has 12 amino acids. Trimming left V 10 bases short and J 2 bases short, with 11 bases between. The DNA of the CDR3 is TGTGCCACCGGAGAAGCGAACTATGGCTACACCTTC. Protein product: CATGEANYGYTF.

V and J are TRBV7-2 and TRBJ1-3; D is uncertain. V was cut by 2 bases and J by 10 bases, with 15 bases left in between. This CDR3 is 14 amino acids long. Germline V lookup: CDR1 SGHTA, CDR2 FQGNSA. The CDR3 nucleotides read TGTGCCAGCAGCTTAATCGGCCCGGGAGGGACCATATATTTT. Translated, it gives CASSLIGPGGTIYF.

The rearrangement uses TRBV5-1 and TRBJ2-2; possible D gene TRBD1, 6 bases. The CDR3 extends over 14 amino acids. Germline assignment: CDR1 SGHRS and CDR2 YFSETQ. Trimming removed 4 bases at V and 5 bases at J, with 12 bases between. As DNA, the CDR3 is TGCGCCAGCAGCATCGGGACAATTACCGGGGAGCTGTTTTTT. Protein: CASSIGTITGELFF. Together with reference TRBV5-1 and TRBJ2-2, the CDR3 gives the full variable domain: KAGVTQTPRYLIKTRGQQVTLSCSPISGHRSVSWYQQTPGQGLQFLFEYFSETQRNKGNFPGRFSGRQFSNSRSEMNVSTLELGDSALYLCASSIGTITGELFFGEGSRLTVL.

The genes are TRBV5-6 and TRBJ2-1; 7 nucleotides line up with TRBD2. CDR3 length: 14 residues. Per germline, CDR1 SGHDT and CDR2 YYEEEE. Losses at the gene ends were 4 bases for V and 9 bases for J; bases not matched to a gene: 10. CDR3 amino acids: CASSHGGSRGEQFF. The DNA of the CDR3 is TGTGCCAGCAGCCATGGCGGGAGCCGGGGTGAGCAGTTCTTC.

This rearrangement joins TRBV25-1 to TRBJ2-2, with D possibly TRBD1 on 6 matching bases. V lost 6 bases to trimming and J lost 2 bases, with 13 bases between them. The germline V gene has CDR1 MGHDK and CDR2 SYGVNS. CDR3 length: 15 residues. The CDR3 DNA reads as TGTGCCAGCAGCCCCTGGACAGAAAACACCGGGGAGCTGTTTTTT. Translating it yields CASSPWTENTGELFF.

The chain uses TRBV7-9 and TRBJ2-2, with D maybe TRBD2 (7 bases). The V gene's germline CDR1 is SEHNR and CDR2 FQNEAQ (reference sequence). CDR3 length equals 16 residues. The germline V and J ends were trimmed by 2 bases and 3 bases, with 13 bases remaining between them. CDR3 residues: CASSLKQGGDTGELFF. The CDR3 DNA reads TGTGCCAGCAGCTTAAAACAGGGAGGGGACACCGGGGAGCTGTTTTTT.

Here the CDR3 DNA reads TGTGCCAGCAGTCTGGGACACGAGAATTCACCCCTCCACTTT. Translation gives CASSLGHENSPLHF. The chain combines TRBV5-4 with TRBJ1-6; weak D call: TRBD1 (6 bases). V lost 5 bases, J lost 7 bases, and 13 bases lay in between. The CDR3 consists of 14 residues. Germline V gene sequence: CDR1 SGHNT, CDR2 YYREEE (reference sequence).

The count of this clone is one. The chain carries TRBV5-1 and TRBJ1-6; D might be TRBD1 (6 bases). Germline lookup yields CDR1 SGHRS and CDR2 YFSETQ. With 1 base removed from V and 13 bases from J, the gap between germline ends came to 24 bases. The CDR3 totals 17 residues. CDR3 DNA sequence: TGCGCCAGCAGCTTGACTGGGCAGGGGCCACTGGCAATGCCCCTCCACTTT. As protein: CASSLTGQGPLAMPLHF.

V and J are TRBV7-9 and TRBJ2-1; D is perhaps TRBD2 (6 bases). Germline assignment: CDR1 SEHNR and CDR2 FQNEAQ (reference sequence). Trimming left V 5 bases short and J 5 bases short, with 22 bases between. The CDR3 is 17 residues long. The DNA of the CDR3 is TGTGCCAGCAGCCCTCCTGGGACGGGACGCGGGAACAATGAGCAGTTCTTC. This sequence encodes CASSPPGTGRGNNEQFF.